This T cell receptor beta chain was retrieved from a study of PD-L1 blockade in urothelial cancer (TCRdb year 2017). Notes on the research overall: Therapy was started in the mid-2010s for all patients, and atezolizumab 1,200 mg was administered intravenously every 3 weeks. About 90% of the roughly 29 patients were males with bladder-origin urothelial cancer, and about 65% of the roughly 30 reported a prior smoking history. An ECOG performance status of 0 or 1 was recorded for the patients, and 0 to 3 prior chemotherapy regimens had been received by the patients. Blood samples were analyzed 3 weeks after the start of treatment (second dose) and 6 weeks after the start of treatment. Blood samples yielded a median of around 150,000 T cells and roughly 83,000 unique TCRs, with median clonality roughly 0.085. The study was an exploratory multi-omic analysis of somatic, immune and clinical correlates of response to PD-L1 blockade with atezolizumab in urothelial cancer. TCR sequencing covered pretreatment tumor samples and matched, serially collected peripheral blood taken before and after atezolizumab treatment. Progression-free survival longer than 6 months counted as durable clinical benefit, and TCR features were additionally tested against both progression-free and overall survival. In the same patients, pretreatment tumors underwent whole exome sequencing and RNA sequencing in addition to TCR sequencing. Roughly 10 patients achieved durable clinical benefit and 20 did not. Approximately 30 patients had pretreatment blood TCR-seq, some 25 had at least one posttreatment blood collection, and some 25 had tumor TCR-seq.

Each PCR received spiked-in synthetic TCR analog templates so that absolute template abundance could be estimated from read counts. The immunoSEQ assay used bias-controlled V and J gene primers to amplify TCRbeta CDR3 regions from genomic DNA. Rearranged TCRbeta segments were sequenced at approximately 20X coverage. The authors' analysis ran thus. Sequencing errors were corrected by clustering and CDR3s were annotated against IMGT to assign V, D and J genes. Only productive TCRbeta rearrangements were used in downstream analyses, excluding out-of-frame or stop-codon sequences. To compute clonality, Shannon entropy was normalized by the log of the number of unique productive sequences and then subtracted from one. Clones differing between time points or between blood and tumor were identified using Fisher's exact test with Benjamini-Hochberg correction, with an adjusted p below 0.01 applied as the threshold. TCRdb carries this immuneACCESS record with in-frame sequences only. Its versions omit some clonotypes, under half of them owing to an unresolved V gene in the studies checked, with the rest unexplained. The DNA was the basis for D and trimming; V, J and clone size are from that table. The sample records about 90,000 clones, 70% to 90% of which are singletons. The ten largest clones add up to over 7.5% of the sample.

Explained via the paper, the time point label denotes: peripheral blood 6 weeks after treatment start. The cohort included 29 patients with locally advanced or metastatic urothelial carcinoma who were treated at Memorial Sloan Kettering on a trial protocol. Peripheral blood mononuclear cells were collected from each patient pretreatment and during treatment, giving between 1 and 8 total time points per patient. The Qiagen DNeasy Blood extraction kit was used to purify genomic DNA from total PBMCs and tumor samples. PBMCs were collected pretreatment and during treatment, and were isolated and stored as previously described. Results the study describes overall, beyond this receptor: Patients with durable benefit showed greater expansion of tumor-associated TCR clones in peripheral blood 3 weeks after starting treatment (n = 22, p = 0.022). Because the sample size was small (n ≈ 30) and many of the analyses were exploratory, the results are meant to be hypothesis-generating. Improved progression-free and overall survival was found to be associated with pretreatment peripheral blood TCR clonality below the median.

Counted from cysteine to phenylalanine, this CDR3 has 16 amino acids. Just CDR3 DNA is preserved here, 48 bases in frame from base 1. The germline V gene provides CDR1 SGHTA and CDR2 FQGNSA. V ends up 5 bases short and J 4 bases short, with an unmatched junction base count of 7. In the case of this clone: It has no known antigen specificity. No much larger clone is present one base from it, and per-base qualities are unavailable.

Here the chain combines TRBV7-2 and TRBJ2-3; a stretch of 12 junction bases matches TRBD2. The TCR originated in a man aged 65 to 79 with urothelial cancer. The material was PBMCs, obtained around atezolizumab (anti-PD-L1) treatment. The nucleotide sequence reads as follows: TGTGCCAGCAGCACGTCTAGCGGGGGGGCCGCAGATACGCAGTATTTT. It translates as CASSTSSGGAADTQYF.